The 19 T cell receptor beta chains given below trace back to one sample, sequenced in a study of T cell responses to AZD1222 COVID-19 vaccine (dated by TCRdb to the early 2020s). Library method: the immunoSEQ multiplex PCR assay. TCRdb stores this immuneACCESS table with in-frame sequences only. Part of the clones is absent; in the studies checked, under half of the shortfall reflects unresolved V genes, and no reason is known for the rest. Across this sample there are 97,000 or so clones, with roughly 84% seen only once. The ten largest clones add up to 15% to 20% of the sample. The label giving this sample's time point can be read as: baseline before first vaccination. Specimen: peripheral blood, collected on day 0 of AZD1222 vaccination. These receptors came from an adult in good health.

The V and J genes are TRBV18 and TRBJ1-3; D is uncertain. Trimming took off 2 bases at V and 4 bases at J, with 12 bases between the two ends. The CDR3 extends over 15 amino acids. In germline, CDR1 is KGHSH, CDR2 LQKENI. The CDR3 protein is CASSPTRAAGNTIYF. CDR3 DNA sequence: TGTGCCAGCTCACCAACCCGGGCAGCGGGAAACACCATATATTTT.

This rearrangement joins TRBV5-1 to TRBJ1-2; D remains ambiguous. The ends were cut back, 0 bases at V and 4 bases at J, with 10 bases in the middle. The CDR3 spans 14 residues. The germline V gene encodes CDR1 SGHRS and CDR2 YFSETQ. The CDR3 spells CASSLDSAFYGYTF. The CDR3 DNA reads TGCGCCAGCAGCTTGGATTCAGCCTTCTATGGCTACACCTTC.

This clone was observed once. The chain couples TRBV19 to TRBJ1-2, with D perhaps matching TRBD1 (5 bases). The CDR3 length is 12 residues. Germline CDR1 LNHDA, CDR2 SQIVND (reference sequence). Trimming removed 3 bases at V and 10 bases at J, with 12 bases between. CDR3 in DNA: TGTGCCAGTAGTATTCCGGCAGGGACCTACACCTTC. Its translation: CASSIPAGTYTF.

The chain has TRBV2 and TRBJ2-4; TRBD2 matches at 7 bases. J was trimmed by 3 bases and V by 6 bases; bases with no gene match: 14. There are 17 residues in the CDR3. Germline V gives CDR1 SNHLY, CDR2 FYNNEI. CDR3 loop: CASRDDSGARFKNIQYF. The CDR3 DNA is TGTGCCAGCAGGGATGACAGCGGGGCGAGGTTCAAAAACATTCAGTACTTC.

This rearrangement joins TRBV24-1 to TRBJ2-1; a weak D match, TRBD1 (5 bases). This CDR3 contains 13 residues. Germline V gene sequence: CDR1 KGHDR, CDR2 SFDVKD. Trimming shortened V by 5 bases and J by 6 bases, and 10 bases separated the two germline ends. CDR3 sequence: CATSAWGGNEQFF. CDR3 in DNA: TGTGCCACCAGTGCCTGGGGCGGCAATGAGCAGTTCTTC.

V gene TRBV27 combines with J gene TRBJ2-1, with TRBD2 as a possible D gene (6 bases). CDR3 length: 13 residues. The germline V gene has CDR1 MNHEY and CDR2 SMNVEV (reference sequence). The ends were cut back, 7 bases at V and 8 bases at J, with 15 bases in the middle. The DNA for the CDR3 is TGTGCCAGCACTTCGTCTGGGGGGTATGAGCAGTTCTTC. This gives the protein CASTSSGGYEQFF.

This clone was counted a single time. The chain uses TRBV19 and TRBJ2-1; D possibly uses TRBD1 or TRBD2 (5 bases each). V dropped 3 bases and J dropped 15 bases, with 18 bases sitting between them. The CDR3 spans 13 residues. Germline V CDR1 and CDR2: LNHDA, SQIVND (reference sequence). CDR3 in DNA: TGTGCCAGTAGTATCAGGGAGACAGCCCGTACGTTCTTC. Its protein product is CASSIRETARTFF. The full variable domain, completed using reference TRBV19 and TRBJ2-1, is DGGITQSPKYLFRKEGQNVTLSCEQNLNHDAMYWYRQDPGQGLRLIYYSQIVNDFQKGDIAEGYSVSREKKESFPLTVTSAQKNPTAFYLCASSIRETARTFFGPGTRLTVL.

Comments on this clone: Additional DNA sequences in this sample encode the identical CDR3. This chain joins TRBV9 and TRBJ1-3, with no clear D. The germline V and J ends were trimmed by 0 bases and 2 bases, with 6 bases remaining between them. Germline CDR1 is SGDLS and CDR2 is YYNGEE. The CDR3 runs 14 residues. The CDR3 loop is CASSVGGTGNTIYF. The CDR3 DNA reads TGTGCCAGCAGCGTAGGAGGTACTGGAAACACCATATATTTT.

The V gene is TRBV4-2, the J gene TRBJ1-2; D may be TRBD1 (5 bases). V was clipped by 2 bases and J by 4 bases, with 5 bases between them. CDR3 length: 12 residues. Germline V CDR1 and CDR2: LGHNA, YNFKEQ. The CDR3: CASSQQGYGYTF. The CDR3 coding sequence is TGTGCCAGCAGCCAACAGGGCTATGGCTACACCTTC.

The genes are TRBV6-5 and TRBJ2-7, with unresolved D. V was shortened by 6 bases and J by 4 bases, with 7 bases between the two germline ends. Germline values: CDR1 MNHEY, CDR2 SVGAGI. This CDR3 comprises 11 residues. As DNA, the CDR3 is TGTGCCAGCAGAAGAGGATACGAGCAGTACTTC. Its protein is CASRRGYEQYF.

V and J are TRBV10-2 and TRBJ1-1, with D hard to call. V dropped 1 base and J dropped 1 base, with 10 bases sitting between them. CDR1 is WSHSY and CDR2 is SAAADI in the germline V gene. The CDR3 totals 15 residues. The CDR3 nucleotides read TGCGCCAGCAGTGAGTTACTAGCAGGGAACACTGAAGCTTTCTTT. It encodes CASSELLAGNTEAFF.

The V call is TRBV7-9, the J call TRBJ1-2; a possible D gene is TRBD1 (6 bases). This CDR3 contains 14 residues. V lost 5 bases, J lost 6 bases, and 16 bases lay in between. Looked up from germline, CDR1 is SEHNR and CDR2 is FQNEAQ (reference sequence). The CDR3, as DNA: TGTGCCAGCAGCCAGGACAGCAGTCTTAATGGCTACACCTTC. As protein: CASSQDSSLNGYTF.

The rearrangement joins TRBV5-4 to TRBJ1-5; weak D call: TRBD1 (5 bases). CDR1 is SGHNT and CDR2 is YYREEE in the germline V gene (reference sequence). The CDR3 contains 15 residues. The V end lost 0 bases, the J end lost 7 bases, and 14 bases lay between the germline ends. DNA for the CDR3: TGTGCCAGCAGCTTGGGCAGGGATCCTTACCAGCCCCAGCATTTT. This encodes CASSLGRDPYQPQHF.

V usage is TRBV9 and J usage is TRBJ1-2; D possibly corresponds to TRBD1 (5 bases). The CDR3 is 16 residues long. Deletions cut 2 bases from V and 0 bases from J, with 14 bases between. In germline, CDR1 is SGDLS, CDR2 YYNGEE. This chain's CDR3 is CASSVSSGQANYGYTF. The CDR3 DNA is TGTGCCAGCAGCGTGTCGTCGGGGCAGGCTAACTATGGCTACACCTTC.

The V call is TRBV4-2, the J call TRBJ1-2, with D tentatively TRBD1 (5 bases). CDR1 LGHNA and CDR2 YNFKEQ come from the germline V gene. Deletions cut 1 base from V and 0 bases from J, with 18 bases between. The CDR3 spans 18 residues. The DNA for the CDR3 is TGTGCCAGCAGCCAAGGCCCCGGGGGTGCCCCAGCTAACTATGGCTACACCTTC. Translation: CASSQGPGGAPANYGYTF.

V and J are TRBV28 and TRBJ1-6, with 7 bases that match TRBD1. The V and J ends lost 6 bases and 6 bases, in that order; junction bases with no gene match: 8. CDR3 length: 15 residues. Germline loops: CDR1 MDHEN, CDR2 SYDVKM. The CDR3 DNA reads as TGTGCCAGCAGGTCGACAGGGTTGGGTAATTCACCCCTCCACTTT. Translating gives CASRSTGLGNSPLHF.

The V gene is TRBV24-1, the J gene TRBJ1-4, with D possibly matching TRBD1 (5 bases). Germline CDR1 KGHDR, CDR2 SFDVKD. The CDR3 runs 17 residues. Trimming removed 4 bases at V and 6 bases at J, with 20 bases between. The CDR3 reads CATSDSKSGPRDEKLFF. CDR3 coding DNA: TGTGCCACCAGTGACTCTAAATCGGGACCCAGGGATGAAAAACTGTTTTTT.

The rearrangement uses TRBV27 and TRBJ1-3; 7 bases match TRBD1. Germline-derived CDR1 and CDR2 are MNHEY and SMNVEV (reference sequence). CDR3 size: 14 residues. With 6 bases clipped from V and 2 bases from J, the junction kept 4 bases outside the gene matches. The DNA of the CDR3 is TGTGCCAGCAGGTCGACAGGGCCTGGAAACACCATATATTTT. Translating gives CASRSTGPGNTIYF.

This rearrangement joins TRBV29-1 to TRBJ1-1; D is unresolved. The V end lost 3 bases, the J end lost 11 bases, and 19 bases lay between the germline ends. Germline CDR1 is SQVTM and CDR2 is ANQGSEA. The length of the CDR3 is 13 residues. The CDR3 loop reads CSVDLIPPMGAFF. Written as DNA, the CDR3 is TGCAGCGTTGATTTGATTCCGCCCATGGGCGCTTTCTTT.